Listed below are T cell receptor beta chains from one sample, sequenced in a study of blood T cell repertoires in COVID-19. Measured with immunoSEQ multiplex PCR; TCRdb has only the in-frame clones, and not every one. This sample has some 110,000 clones, with roughly 79% found just once. The sequenced material came from peripheral blood. The receptor set was obtained from a woman between 70 and 85 years old with acute or convalescent COVID-19. CDR3s include the opening cysteine and the closing phenylalanine or tryptophan. D genes are given only for firm matches. Only some rows state a clone size, as once, few, many or a class for expanded clones.

V	D	J	size	DNA	CDR3
TRBV5-1	NA	TRBJ2-7	NA	TGCGCCAGCAGCTTCGGTCTCTCCTACGAGCAGTACTTC	CASSFGLSYEQYF
TRBV6-2/TRBV6-3	TRBD2	TRBJ2-7	NA	TGTGCCAGCAGTTACTCGGGGACTAGCGGGAGTCAGTACTTC	CASSYSGTSGSQYF
TRBV3-1/TRBV3-2	NA	TRBJ1-1	NA	TGTGCCAGCAGCCTACAGACAGGAATGAACACTGAAGCTTTCTTT	CASSLQTGMNTEAFF
TRBV5-1	NA	TRBJ2-2	NA	TGCGCCAGCAGCTTATCGGTCGCCCGGAACACCGGGGAGCTGTTTTTT	CASSLSVARNTGELFF
TRBV19	TRBD2	TRBJ2-3	NA	TGTGCCATCTCCCCAGCGGGAGGGGGCACAGATACGCAGTATTTT	CAISPAGGGTDTQYF
TRBV5-4	NA	TRBJ2-1	NA	TGTGCCAGCAGCTTGGACTTATATTCGGGTGAGCAGTTCTTC	CASSLDLYSGEQFF
TRBV14	TRBD1	TRBJ1-1	NA	TGTGCCAGCAGCAAATGGACAGGGGAGACTGAAGCTTTCTTT	CASSKWTGETEAFF
TRBV5-1	TRBD1	TRBJ2-1	NA	TGCGCCAGCAGCCTGGGACAGGGGTCCTACAATGAGCAGTTCTTC	CASSLGQGSYNEQFF
TRBV7-2	TRBD1	TRBJ1-1	few	TGTGCCAGCAGCTTAAGGGGTCAGGGGGGTACTTTCTTT	CASSLRGQGGTFF
TRBV13	NA	TRBJ1-1	few	TGTGCCAGCAGCTTTAAAGTCAGGGGTTCTTATCTAAACACTGAAGCTTTCTTT	CASSFKVRGSYLNTEAFF
TRBV5-1	NA	TRBJ1-3	NA	TGCGCCAGCAGCTTGGCGGGAGCCCTCCGGGGAAACACCATATATTTT	CASSLAGALRGNTIYF
TRBV27	NA	TRBJ1-2	NA	TGTGCCAGCAGTTTATCCCAGGGTTTTGGCTACACCTTC	CASSLSQGFGYTF
TRBV6-5	TRBD2	TRBJ2-1	NA	TGTGCCAGCAGTTACCCTAGCGGGAGGGACAATGAGCAGTTCTTC	CASSYPSGRDNEQFF
TRBV19	NA	TRBJ1-6	NA	TGTGCCAGTAGGGTCAGCTCCTATAATTCACCCCTCCACTTT	CASRVSSYNSPLHF
TRBV28	TRBD2	TRBJ2-6	NA	TGTGCCAGCAGTTTGGGAGGGGCTACAGGGGCCAACGTCCTGACTTTC	CASSLGGATGANVLTF
TRBV11-2	NA	TRBJ2-5	NA	TGTGCCAGCAGCTTAGGGCGCTTTGGGGAGCAAGAGACCCAGTACTTC	CASSLGRFGEQETQYF
TRBV7-9	TRBD1	TRBJ2-5	medium-sized	TGTGCCAGCAGCATCGCAGGGGGTGAGGCGGAGACCCAGTACTTC	CASSIAGGEAETQYF
TRBV28	NA	TRBJ1-6	few	TGTGCCAGCAGTTTCCAGGGGCTGGCCAATTCACCCCTCCACTTT	CASSFQGLANSPLHF
TRBV19	NA	TRBJ2-2	NA	TGTGCCAGTAGTCCACGGACAAGCCCCACCGGGGAGCTGTTTTTT	CASSPRTSPTGELFF
TRBV3-1/TRBV3-2	TRBD1	TRBJ2-7	NA	TGTGCCAGCAGCCGGGACAGGGGCTACGAGCAGTACTTC	CASSRDRGYEQYF
TRBV5-1	NA	TRBJ1-4	once	TGCGCCAGCACGAAGACAGGCCAGAATGAAAAACTGTTTTTT	CASTKTGQNEKLFF
TRBV6-2/TRBV6-3	TRBD1	TRBJ1-2	NA	TGTGCCAGCAGCCCGGGACAGCGAAACTATGGCTACACCTTC	CASSPGQRNYGYTF
TRBV30	NA	TRBJ1-1	NA	TGTGCCTGCCTTAAGGGGTCTTCATACACTGAAGCTTTCTTT	CACLKGSSYTEAFF
TRBV6-2/TRBV6-3	TRBD1	TRBJ2-1	NA	TGTGCCAGCAGCTCCCCCGGGACAGCCTACAATGAGCAGTTCTTC	CASSSPGTAYNEQFF
TRBV5-1	NA	TRBJ2-2	once	TGCGCCAGCAGCCGGCAGGCTGACACCGGGGAGCTGTTTTTT	CASSRQADTGELFF
TRBV14	TRBD2	TRBJ2-7	NA	TGTGCCAGCAGCCGGACTAGCGGGGGTAACGAGCAGTACTTC	CASSRTSGGNEQYF
TRBV3-1/TRBV3-2	TRBD2	TRBJ2-3	NA	TGTGCCAGCAGCCAAGGCGGCGGGGGGGCCGTAGATACGCAGTATTTT	CASSQGGGGAVDTQYF
TRBV11-2	TRBD1	TRBJ1-1	few	TGTGCCAGCACCACAGACAGGGGGTACCTTCCTGAAGCTTTCTTT	CASTTDRGYLPEAFF
TRBV18	TRBD2	TRBJ2-7	NA	TGTGCCAGCTCACCACGCCAGCGGGAGCTCGAGCAGTACTTC	CASSPRQRELEQYF
TRBV7-2	NA	TRBJ1-6	NA	TGTGCCAGCAGCTTAGCGGCCGATTCACCCCTCCACTTT	CASSLAADSPLHF
TRBV7-9	NA	TRBJ2-7	NA	TGTGCCAGCAGCTTACCAGGCTCCTACGAGCAGTACTTC	CASSLPGSYEQYF
TRBV11-2	NA	TRBJ1-2	NA	TGTGCCAGCAGCCCCGCGGGGGGCGGCTACACCTTC	CASSPAGGGYTF
TRBV5-1	TRBD1	TRBJ2-7	once	TGCGCCAGCAGGCAACGACAGGGCCCCTACGAGCAGTACTTC	CASRQRQGPYEQYF
TRBV28	TRBD1	TRBJ1-4	NA	TGTGCCAGCAGTTTGTTCGGGACAGGGGAAAAAAAACTGTTTTTT	CASSLFGTGEKKLFF
TRBV7-9	TRBD1	TRBJ2-3	NA	TGTGCCAGCAGACATGGACAGGGGTCGCAGTATTTT	CASRHGQGSQYF
TRBV6-2/TRBV6-3	NA	TRBJ2-7	NA	TGTGCCAGCAGATACGACAACGGGGGCGAGCAGTACTTC	CASRYDNGGEQYF